A selection of T cell receptor beta chains follows, all from one sample in a study of OX40 agonist ivuxolimab in advanced cancers. Repertoires were generated with immunoSEQ multiplex PCR, while TCRdb's copy carries only in-frame clones and drops some. The sample gives about 67,000 clones, 85% of which show up once; around 2% is in the top ten. The sample was CD4+ or CD8+ T cells sorted from blood, taken in a trial of the OX40 agonist ivuxolimab. The receptors come from an adult with an advanced solid tumor such as melanoma, head and neck, liver or kidney cancer. CDR3s include the opening cysteine and the closing phenylalanine or tryptophan. Each record gives: V gene, clone size, J gene, D gene, CDR3 DNA, CDR3 protein. A D gene is named only where the DNA matches it firmly. Rows give clone size only sometimes, using once, few, many, or a class for an expanded clone.

TRBV6-1	-	TRBJ2-1	-	TGTGCCAGCAGTGAAGACAACCACAATGAGCAGTTCTTC	CASSEDNHNEQFF
TRBV4-3	-	TRBJ2-5	TRBD2	TGCGCCAGCAGCCAAGATGAGACTAGCCCAGAGACCCAGTACTTC	CASSQDETSPETQYF
TRBV5-8	-	TRBJ1-2	TRBD1	TGTGCCAGCAGCCTTGGACAGGGGGGAGCCTATGGCTACACCTTC	CASSLGQGGAYGYTF
TRBV6-6	once	TRBJ2-1	TRBD2	TGTGCCAGCAGTGGATCCGGGACTAGCGGGGGGTATGAGCAGTTCTTC	CASSGSGTSGGYEQFF
TRBV28	-	TRBJ2-2	-	TGTGCCAGCAGTATACCTAACACCGGGGAGCTGTTTTTT	CASSIPNTGELFF
TRBV10-3	-	TRBJ2-7	-	TGTGCCATCAGTGAGTCGCGCGGCCCCTACGAGCAGTACTTC	CAISESRGPYEQYF
TRBV28	-	TRBJ1-2	-	TGTGCCAGCAGCTGGGCCCTATGGACTGGCTACACCTTC	CASSWALWTGYTF
TRBV6-5	-	TRBJ2-4	-	TGTGCCAGCAGCCAGGGCGCTGGAGCCAAAAACATTCAGTACTTC	CASSQGAGAKNIQYF
TRBV10-2	-	TRBJ2-1	-	TGCGCCAGCAGTGAAGGGAGGGGGTTGGATGAGCAGTTCTTC	CASSEGRGLDEQFF
TRBV5-1	once	TRBJ2-7	-	TGCGCCAGCAGCCTCACCGGGACAGCGGGCTCCTACGAGCAGTACTTC	CASSLTGTAGSYEQYF
TRBV9	-	TRBJ2-3	TRBD1	TGTGCCAGCAGCGCTCGCAACGGGGACAGAACTAGCACAGATACGCAGTATTTT	CASSARNGDRTSTDTQYF
TRBV7-9	-	TRBJ2-1	-	TGTGCCAGCAGCTTCAATGAGCAGTTCTTC	CASSFNEQFF
TRBV6-4	-	TRBJ1-4	-	TGTGCCAGCAGTGACACCTCGAGGGGTGGAGCAACTAATGAAAAACTGTTTTTT	CASSDTSRGGATNEKLFF
TRBV27	-	TRBJ2-2	TRBD1	TGTGCCAGCAGTCCCCGGACAGGGACCGGGGAGCTGTTTTTT	CASSPRTGTGELFF
TRBV30	-	TRBJ1-3	-	TGTGCCTGGAGTTTGGCCTCTGGAAACACCATATATTTT	CAWSLASGNTIYF
TRBV5-5	-	TRBJ1-2	TRBD1	TGTGCCAGCAGCTTGGGTGGACAGGGCAACGGCTACACCTTC	CASSLGGQGNGYTF
TRBV6-1	-	TRBJ2-1	-	TGTGCCAGCAGTGGAGACAGGACCAGCTCCTACAATGAGCAGTTCTTC	CASSGDRTSSYNEQFF
TRBV6-1	-	TRBJ2-3	-	TGTGCCAGCAGTGATTTTAGGAGCGGTCGAGATACGCAGTATTTT	CASSDFRSGRDTQYF
TRBV19	-	TRBJ1-5	TRBD1	TGTGCCAGTGAGACAGGGGGACAGCCCCAGCATTTT	CASETGGQPQHF
TRBV2	-	TRBJ2-5	-	TGTGCCAGCAGTGAATCAGGGGTTCAAGAGACCCAGTACTTC	CASSESGVQETQYF
TRBV2	-	TRBJ2-3	-	TGTGCCAGCAGAGCTCAGGGGTCGCAGTATTTT	CASRAQGSQYF
TRBV4-2	once	TRBJ1-3	-	TGTGCCAGCAGCCAAGCCGGTAGCTCTGGAAACACCATATATTTT	CASSQAGSSGNTIYF
TRBV27	-	TRBJ1-2	TRBD1	TGTGCCAGCAGTTTAAGGGCAGGGGGGAACTATGGCTACACCTTC	CASSLRAGGNYGYTF
TRBV6-1	once	TRBJ2-7	-	TGTGCCAGCAGTGAGAGCTCCTACGAGCAGTACTTC	CASSESSYEQYF
TRBV14	-	TRBJ2-1	TRBD2	TGTGCCAGCAGCCACCAGGGACTAGCCTACAATGAGCAGTTCTTC	CASSHQGLAYNEQFF
TRBV5-1	-	TRBJ2-7	TRBD1	TGCGCCAGCAGCCCGGGACAGGGGGACGAGCAGTACTTC	CASSPGQGDEQYF
TRBV30	-	TRBJ1-1	-	TGTGCCTGGAGTGTAGGTCCGAAAGTGAACACTGAAGCTTTCTTT	CAWSVGPKVNTEAFF
TRBV5-5	-	TRBJ2-6	-	TGTGCCAGCAGCCAGACAGTTTCTGGGGCCAACGTCCTGACTTTC	CASSQTVSGANVLTF
TRBV6-1	-	TRBJ2-5	-	TGTGCCAGCAGTGAAGCCACCGGTGACAGAGAGACCCAGTACTTC	CASSEATGDRETQYF
TRBV19	-	TRBJ1-1	-	TGTGCCAGTAGTATAAGTAACGGCAGGAACACTGAAGCTTTCTTT	CASSISNGRNTEAFF
TRBV21-1	-	TRBJ1-5	-	TGTGCCAGCAGCCCCCCCGCGGGGGCGCCTGAAATAGATCAGCCCCAGCATTTT	CASSPPAGAPEIDQPQHF
TRBV2	-	TRBJ1-5	-	TGTGCCAGCAGTGAAGCTAATCAGCCCCAGCATTTT	CASSEANQPQHF
TRBV5-6	once	TRBJ1-4	-	TGTGCCAGCAGGCAATGGAGGGCTAATGAAAAACTGTTTTTT	CASRQWRANEKLFF
TRBV7-9	-	TRBJ2-3	-	TGTGCCAGCACCTTACCGAGGGCGGAAGATACGCAGTATTTT	CASTLPRAEDTQYF
TRBV5-6	once	TRBJ1-4	-	TGTGCCAGCAGCCCCACGGACAGCTTTAATGAAAAACTGTTTTTT	CASSPTDSFNEKLFF
TRBV29-1	few	TRBJ1-5	-	TGCAGCGCTCAGGCCGCCAATCAGCCCCAGCATTTT	CSAQAANQPQHF
TRBV6-5	-	TRBJ2-7	-	TGTGCCAGCATAGGGGGGAGGCTCGGGGAGCAGTACTTC	CASIGGRLGEQYF
TRBV7-2	-	TRBJ2-7	-	TGTGCCAGCAGCTTATCCTACGAGCAGTACTTC	CASSLSYEQYF
TRBV5-1	-	TRBJ1-1	-	TGCGCCAGCAGCCCTTGGACAGAGCATTACACTGAAGCTTTCTTT	CASSPWTEHYTEAFF
TRBV28	-	TRBJ2-4	-	TGTGCCAGCAGTCTCCTGAGGGAACAGGCCAAAAACATTCAGTACTTC	CASSLLREQAKNIQYF
TRBV10-3	-	TRBJ2-5	TRBD2	TGTGCCATCAGTGGGACTAGCGGGGTTCAAGAGACCCAGTACTTC	CAISGTSGVQETQYF
TRBV4-1	-	TRBJ2-3	-	TGCGCCAGCAGCCATCTCTATCAATCGGATACGCAGTATTTT	CASSHLYQSDTQYF
TRBV5-6	-	TRBJ2-2	TRBD1	TGTGCCAGCACCAGCGACAGGGGCGCGGATCCCGGGGAGCTGTTTTTT	CASTSDRGADPGELFF
TRBV29-1	-	TRBJ2-2	-	TGCAGCGTTGGAACGGGAACTCCCGGGGAGCTGTTTTTT	CSVGTGTPGELFF
TRBV7-3	once	TRBJ2-3	TRBD2	TGTGCCAGCAGCCCAGGGACTAGCGGGAGGACAGATACGCAGTATTTT	CASSPGTSGRTDTQYF
TRBV11-3	-	TRBJ2-1	-	TGTGCCAGCAGCTTAGATGCCCTATACAATGAGCAGTTCTTC	CASSLDALYNEQFF
TRBV5-8	-	TRBJ2-2	TRBD1	TGTGCCAGCAGCCCCGGGACAGGGGGCCCGAACACCGGGGAGCTGTTTTTT	CASSPGTGGPNTGELFF
TRBV6-1	-	TRBJ2-7	-	TGTGCCAGCAGCCACATACGATGGCAGTACTTC	CASSHIRWQYF
TRBV19	few	TRBJ2-7	TRBD2	TGTGCCAGTAGTATAGCTAGCGGGTTTGGCTACGAGCAGTACTTC	CASSIASGFGYEQYF
TRBV6-1	-	TRBJ2-3	TRBD2	TGTGCCAGCAGTGGAAAACTAGCGGGAGTCTCAGATACGCAGTATTTT	CASSGKLAGVSDTQYF
TRBV19	-	TRBJ1-1	-	TGTGCCAGTAGTACCCAGTCCCTAACCACTGAAGCTTTCTTT	CASSTQSLTTEAFF
TRBV27	-	TRBJ2-7	-	TGTGCCAGCAGTTTGGGGCGACACTACGAGCAGTACTTC	CASSLGRHYEQYF